This entry describes one T cell receptor (beta chain). This entry comes from a study of blood T cell repertoires in COVID-19. For the study at large: Samples came from the United States, Italy and Spain, spanning acute and convalescent COVID-19.

Per the germline V gene, CDR1 is ENHRY and CDR2 is SYGVKD. The CDR3 totals 15 residues. V was pared by 8 bases and J by 1 base, with 9 bases of the junction left unmatched. The method was immunoSEQ multiplex PCR; TCRdb's version includes in-frame clones alone and lacks a portion of them. The sample shows about 120,000 clones, approximately 85% of them seen only once. The specimen sequenced was peripheral blood. This receptor was identified in a man aged 25 to 40 with COVID-19, enrolled during active disease. This chain links TRBV10-3 with TRBJ2-3; 7 bases map to TRBD2. The DNA for the CDR3 is TGTGCCATCCGGAGGGAGGGGCTGCGCACAGATACGCAGTATTTT. Translation: CAIRREGLRTDTQYF.